This T cell receptor beta chain was sequenced during a study of blood T cell repertoires in COVID-19. The CDR3 loop spans 15 amino acids. TCRdb's copy holds only in-frame clones and misses some; the assay was immunoSEQ multiplex PCR. Of under 150,000 clones detected, around 84% appear once; the ten largest clones hold roughly 2.2%. The sequenced sample consisted of PBMCs or T cells enriched from blood (not recorded which). The receptor was isolated from a man aged 35 to 55 with acute COVID-19. The chain couples TRBV21-1 to TRBJ1-4. TRBV21-1 is a recognized pseudogene. CDR3 DNA sequence: TGTGCCAGCAGCATTACACGGCAACGGGATGAAAAACTGTTTTTT. It is translated as CASSITRQRDEKLFF.